This T cell receptor beta chain was identified in a study of vaccination and CD4 T cells after COVID-19. With the Oncomine TCR Beta short-read assay, DNA from cultured CD4+ T cells was sequenced. MiXCR, run by TCRdb on the PCR reads, gives a single entry per CDR3 protein. The top ten clones hold 10% to 15% of a sample with 20,000 to 25,000 distinct CDR3 sequences, 46% of them seen once. The time point here: late sampling 161 to 241 days after vaccination in a few convalescent patients. Documented treatment: roughly 11-day PBMC culture with coronavirus spike peptide pools or control peptides (ViraFEST assay). Two million PBMCs per well were cultured with 8.5 to 10 IU/ml IL-2 and approximately 9.6 ug/ml peptide pools. When roughly 9 days of culture had elapsed, CD4+ T cells were isolated by negative selection. This CDR3 spans 17 amino acids. Germline lookup yields CDR1 DFQATT and CDR2 SNEGSKA (reference sequence). V was pared by 3 bases and J by 3 bases, with 13 bases of the junction left unmatched.

For this clonotype: Antigen specificity is unknown.

V usage is TRBV20-1 and J usage is TRBJ2-7, with 11 bases aligning to TRBD2. This clonotype was sampled from a human donor who had recovered from COVID-19. Sequences were derived from CD4+ T cells from blood, cultured in vitro, sampled about 7 months after SARS-CoV-2 vaccination. CDR3 sequence (DNA): TGCAGTGCTAGGGCCTCCCTAGCGGGGGGACACATCTACGAGCAGTACTTC. It specifies CSARASLAGGHIYEQYF.